One and the same sample provided the 13 T cell receptor beta chains below, sequenced in a study of read filtering for tumor transcriptome and immune sequencing. From 300 to 400 ng of RNA, a library with molecular barcoded alpha/delta and beta/gamma adaptors was made. Using its own MiXCR run on the reads, TCRdb lists one record per CDR3 protein. The data contain 100,000 to 150,000 distinct CDR3 sequences, approximately 13% of them singletons. The sequenced sample was a population of CD138-negative cells sorted from bone marrow. The receptors shown here come from a donor at least 40 years old with multiple myeloma.

This clonotype turned up a few times. This chain joins TRBV5-6 and TRBJ2-5; the match to TRBD2 covers 8 bases. CDR3 size: 15 residues. Germline CDR1 SGHDT, CDR2 YYEEEE. V lost 2 bases to trimming and J lost 4 bases; unmatched junction nucleotides: 7. The CDR3 loop is CASSFEAGEVETQYF. As DNA, the CDR3 is TGTGCCAGCAGCTTTGAAGCGGGAGAGGTAGAGACCCAGTACTTC.

In regard to this clonotype: This may arise from a read error, as a much more abundant clone is one base away. The chain combines TRBV7-9 with TRBJ2-7, with a tentative D call TRBD2 (5 bases). CDR1 and CDR2 from the germline V gene are SEHNR and FQNEAQ (reference sequence). The CDR3 is 12 amino acids. The CDR3 DNA reads as TGTGCCAGCGGACTCTCCGGAGACGAGCAGTGCTTC. Amino acids: CASGLSGDEQCF.

Turning to this clonotype: Sequence at one end of the junction differs from germline and may be a read error. The chain combines TRBV3-1 with TRBJ1-2, with 7 positions matching TRBD1. CDR1 and CDR2 from the germline V gene are LGHDT and YNNKEL (reference sequence). This CDR3 contains 13 residues. CDR3 loop: CASSHNRDRGPNF. The CDR3 nucleotides are TGTGCCAGCAGCCACAACCGGGACAGAGGACCCAACTTC.

The table lists this clonotype with a few counts. The J gene is TRBJ2-1, the V gene TRBV7-9, with 7 bases that match TRBD1. This CDR3 has 14 amino acids. V shed 2 bases and J 12 bases; nucleotides not matched to a gene: 10. Germline V gives CDR1 SEHNR, CDR2 FQNEAQ (reference sequence). CDR3 in DNA: TGTGCCAGCAGCTTAAGGTTAACAGGGGAGACGCAGTTCTTC. Amino acids: CASSLRLTGETQFF.

This clonotype showed up many times. The chain carries TRBV6-6 and TRBJ2-1; 7 positions match TRBD1. Per the germline V gene, CDR1 is MNHNY and CDR2 is SVGAGI (reference sequence). CDR3 length: 15 amino acids. Trimming cost V 6 bases and J 4 bases; bases outside gene matches: 9. The CDR3 sequence: CASSSGTENYNEQFF. CDR3 sequence (DNA): TGTGCCAGCAGCTCCGGGACAGAAAATTACAATGAGCAGTTCTTC.

This clonotype was counted a few times. Here the CDR3 DNA reads TGTGCCAGCAGCCCCAGGACAAGCACCTACGAGCAGTACTTC. Amino acid sequence: CASSPRTSTYEQYF. The chain uses TRBV9 and TRBJ2-7, with a weak D call TRBD1 (5 bases). The germline V and J ends were trimmed by 4 bases and 2 bases, with 13 bases remaining between them. The CDR3 is 14 amino acids. Per germline, CDR1 SGDLS and CDR2 YYNGEE.

This clonotype was detected many times. V gene TRBV5-1 combines with J gene TRBJ2-5; 8 nucleotides agree with TRBD2. Germline CDR1 reads SGHRS; CDR2 reads YFSETQ. Trimming cost V 4 bases and J 7 bases; bases outside gene matches: 21. CDR3 size: 18 residues. For the CDR3, the DNA is TGCGCCAGCAGCCTGGGAGGAATCGGCGGGGGGCGGGATGCGACCCAGTACTTC. Its protein is CASSLGGIGGGRDATQYF.

This clonotype was counted ten times or more. The chain combines TRBV11-1 with TRBJ2-3; TRBD2 matches at 7 bases. From germline, CDR1 is SGHAT and CDR2 FQDESV (reference sequence). This CDR3 region has 16 residues. With V trimmed by 5 bases and J by 3 bases, 11 bases remained unmatched. The CDR3 loop is CASSVPLGGGTDTQYF. For the CDR3, the DNA is TGTGCCAGCAGCGTACCGCTTGGCGGGGGTACAGATACGCAGTATTTT.

This clonotype has at least ten counts. The rearrangement links TRBV12-3 or TRBV12-4 to TRBJ1-2; no definite D call. Trimming stripped 1 base from V and 6 bases from J, with 6 bases between. The CDR3 spans 12 residues. CDR3 bases: TGTGCCAGCAGTTTAGTGACGGATGGCTACACCTTC. Its translation: CASSLVTDGYTF.

This clonotype was seen many times. The chain employs TRBV3-1 and TRBJ2-3; 8 positions match TRBD2. Germline CDR1 LGHDT, CDR2 YNNKEL (reference sequence). The V gene end was trimmed by 4 bases and the J gene end by 12 bases; junction bases not matched to a gene: 6. This CDR3 has 12 amino acids. CDR3 nucleotide sequence: TGTGCCAGCAGCCTGGTCGGGGGGGCACAGTATTTT. Translated: CASSLVGGAQYF.

In this sample, this clonotype turned up many times. The DNA for the CDR3 is TGTGCCAGCAGCCCAGGGACAGGGGTTAACACTGAAGCTTTCTTT. Amino acids: CASSPGTGVNTEAFF. The chain is built from TRBV7-9 and TRBJ1-1, with 10 bases identical to TRBD1. Trimming took 5 bases from V and 2 from J; bases not matched to a gene: 5. Per the germline V gene, CDR1 is SEHNR and CDR2 is FQNEAQ (reference sequence). CDR3 length equals 15 residues.

This clonotype was detected ten times or more. The V and J genes are TRBV6-1 and TRBJ1-4, with unresolved D. Trimming took off 2 bases at V and 6 bases at J, with 13 bases between the two ends. The CDR3 runs 15 residues. Per germline, CDR1 MNHNS and CDR2 SASEGT. In nucleotides, the CDR3 is TGTGCCAGCAGTGAACCGGGCCAGCGGCATGAAAAACTGTTTTTT. It is translated as CASSEPGQRHEKLFF.

This clonotype has a handful of counts. The chain is built from TRBV12-3 or TRBV12-4 and TRBJ1-5, with 7 bases lining up with TRBD1. With 6 bases clipped from V and 8 bases from J, the junction kept 10 bases outside the gene matches. The CDR3 covers 14 residues. The CDR3 DNA reads as TGTGCCAGCAGCCCGAACAGGGGAGGGGAGCCCCAGCATTTT. Translation: CASSPNRGGEPQHF.